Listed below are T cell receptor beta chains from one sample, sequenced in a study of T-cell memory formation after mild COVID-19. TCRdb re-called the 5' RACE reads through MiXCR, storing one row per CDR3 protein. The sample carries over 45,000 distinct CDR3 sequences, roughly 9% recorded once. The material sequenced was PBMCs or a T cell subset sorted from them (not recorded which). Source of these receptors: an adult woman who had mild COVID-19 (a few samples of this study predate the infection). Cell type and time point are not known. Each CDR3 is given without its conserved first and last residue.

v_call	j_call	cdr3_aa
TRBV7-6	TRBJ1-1	ASSSFRDRGLRDEAF
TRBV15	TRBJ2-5	ATASQGETQY
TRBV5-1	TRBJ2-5	ASSPGTNQETQY
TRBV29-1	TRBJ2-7	SARATNEQY
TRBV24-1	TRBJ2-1	ATSDRRGGSYNEQF
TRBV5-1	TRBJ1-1	ASRTGGTNTEAF
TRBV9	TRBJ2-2	ASSVEGHAVPTGELF
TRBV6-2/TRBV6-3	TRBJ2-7	ASSSFDYEQY
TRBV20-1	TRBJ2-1	SASPPGSYNEQF
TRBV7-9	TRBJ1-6	ASSLALESPLH
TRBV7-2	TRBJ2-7	ASFLSPTAAYEQY
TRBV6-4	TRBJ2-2	ASATGTGETGELF
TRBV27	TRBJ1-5	ASRRQGRGQPQH
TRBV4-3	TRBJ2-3	ASSQTPRTDTQY
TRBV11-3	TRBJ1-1	ASSLSGTGNTEAF
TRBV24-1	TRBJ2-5	ATSDPSDREGETQY
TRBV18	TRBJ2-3	ASSPAGPGQGDTQY
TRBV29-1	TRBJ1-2	SVEVGGSYGYT
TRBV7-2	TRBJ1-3	ASSSGRGYTIY
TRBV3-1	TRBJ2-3	ASSRLAGGTTDTQY
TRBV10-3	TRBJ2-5	AISGTAQETQY
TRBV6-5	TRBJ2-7	ASSLGGVHEQY
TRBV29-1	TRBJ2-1	SVGSGGGWAEQF
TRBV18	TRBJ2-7	ASSRGTGAYEQY
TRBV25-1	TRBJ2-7	ASSDPGQTTYEQY
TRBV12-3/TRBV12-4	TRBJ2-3	ASTLQAISTDTQY
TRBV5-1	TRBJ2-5	ASSLGSQGSSETQY
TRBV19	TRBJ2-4	ASTGSRSTKNIQY
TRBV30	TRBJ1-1	AWRQTNTEAF
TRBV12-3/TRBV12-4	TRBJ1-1	ASSSPNRQGGTEAF
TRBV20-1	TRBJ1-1	SAGKGVTEAF
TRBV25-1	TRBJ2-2	ASTIDTGELF
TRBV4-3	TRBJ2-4	ASSQELAKNIQY
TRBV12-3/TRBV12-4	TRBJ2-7	ASSHRRAGGYEQY
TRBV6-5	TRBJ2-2	ASSFPGTGELF
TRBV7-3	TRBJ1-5	ASSPRGDQPQH